This note documents a single TCR beta chain sequence. The antigen is undetermined. These data belong to a study of post-analysis software for immune sequencing data. Overall study: Relapsing-remitting, secondary progressive and progressive-relapsing forms made up the multiple sclerosis disease courses.

Study-wide findings and caveats: Those with multiple sclerosis, the patient group, showed significantly lower normalized Chao1 diversity than controls.

Each TCR beta cDNA library carried unique molecular identifiers. Researchers reported 400,000 to 550,000 cDNA molecules coming from roughly 0.93 to 9.6 million T cells. Using its own MiXCR run on the PCR reads, TCRdb lists one record per CDR3 protein. The data show 350,000 to 500,000 distinct CDR3 sequences, less than 40% seen once. This receptor was identified in a girl aged 2-10 years with multiple sclerosis. The sequencing sample was made of blood.

The CDR3 reads CASSQDFYNEQFF. As DNA, the CDR3 is TGTGCCAGCAGCCAAGACTTCTACAATGAGCAGTTCTTC. The V gene is TRBV3-1, the J gene TRBJ2-1; D unclear. The CDR3 is 13 amino acids. The ends were cut back, 0 bases at V and 3 bases at J, with 3 bases in the middle. Per the germline V gene, CDR1 is LGHDT and CDR2 is YNNKEL (reference sequence).